These 10 T cell receptor beta chains came from one sample sequenced in a study of blood T cell repertoires in COVID-19. Generated by immunoSEQ multiplex PCR, the TCRdb table keeps only in-frame clones and is missing some. In the table there are about 250,000 clones, 65% to 90% of which are singletons. The sequencing input was peripheral blood. These receptors originate from a woman in her sixties or seventies with acute or convalescent COVID-19.

The rearrangement joins TRBV3-1 (or the pseudogene TRBV3-2) to TRBJ1-5; possible D gene TRBD1, 5 bases. Germline CDR1 reads LGHDT; CDR2 reads YNNKEL (reference sequence). The V gene lost 11 bases and the J gene lost 2 bases, with 13 bases spanning the gap. The length of the CDR3 is 13 residues. The CDR3 protein is CAAGGRGNQPQHF. The CDR3 nucleotides read TGTGCCGCGGGGGGGAGGGGCAATCAGCCCCAGCATTTT.

The chain combines TRBV5-4 with TRBJ1-6; TRBD1 might be the D (6 bases). This CDR3 comprises 13 residues. Per germline, CDR1 SGHNT and CDR2 YYREEE (reference sequence). The V gene lost 0 bases and the J gene lost 14 bases, with 12 bases spanning the gap. The CDR3 loop reads CASSLAGGASLHF. The CDR3 DNA is TGTGCCAGCAGCTTGGCCGGGGGGGCTTCCCTCCACTTT.

The chain couples TRBV19 to TRBJ1-4, with 8 bases aligning to TRBD1. V dropped 7 bases and J dropped 8; count of bases not matched to a gene: 9. This CDR3 is 14 amino acids long. Looked up from germline, CDR1 is LNHDA and CDR2 is SQIVND (reference sequence). CDR3 sequence reads: CASTTRGLQEKLFF. Here the CDR3 DNA reads TGTGCCAGTACCACCAGGGGGCTTCAGGAAAAACTGTTTTTT.

This rearrangement joins TRBV24-1 to TRBJ1-1, with unresolved D. The germline V gene has CDR1 KGHDR and CDR2 SFDVKD. The CDR3 covers 13 residues. Trimming removed 5 bases from V and 4 bases from J, with 10 bases in between. CDR3 sequence reads: CATSASGSTEAFF. CDR3 coding DNA: TGTGCCACCAGTGCCTCGGGAAGCACTGAAGCTTTCTTT.

The CDR3 region is CSVDLDREVAYGYTF. In nucleotides, the CDR3 is TGCAGCGTTGATCTGGACAGGGAGGTCGCCTATGGCTACACCTTC. The chain uses TRBV29-1 and TRBJ1-2; 8 bases line up with TRBD1. V trimming: 3 bases; J trimming: 4 bases; junction bases outside the gene matches: 10. Looked up from germline, CDR1 is SQVTM and CDR2 is ANQGSEA. This CDR3 region has 15 residues.

The chain joins TRBV5-1 to TRBJ2-2; the match to TRBD1 covers 9 bases. The germline V gene has CDR1 SGHRS and CDR2 YFSETQ. The CDR3 runs 15 residues. After removal of 4 bases from V and 4 bases from J, the junction contained 5 bases not matched to a gene. The CDR3 DNA reads as TGCGCCAGCAGCAAGGGACAGGGTGGCACCGGGGAGCTGTTTTTT. As protein: CASSKGQGGTGELFF.

J is TRBJ1-6 and V is TRBV11-2; D is unresolved. The CDR3 covers 14 residues. The germline V gene encodes CDR1 SGHAT and CDR2 FQNNGV. Trimming shortened V by 1 base and J by 9 bases, and 10 bases separated the two germline ends. CDR3 DNA: TGTGCCAGCAGCTTAGGCCAAAGAGGTTCACCCCTCCACTTT. Amino acids: CASSLGQRGSPLHF.

This rearrangement joins TRBV10-3 to TRBJ1-3; D not resolved. The germline gives CDR1 ENHRY, CDR2 SYGVKD. The V gene lost 10 bases and the J gene lost 0 bases, with 10 bases spanning the gap. This CDR3 has 13 amino acids. The CDR3 here is CATSASSGNTIYF. The DNA of the CDR3 is TGTGCCACCTCAGCTAGCTCTGGAAACACCATATATTTT.

The chain's CDR3 is CASSLAGSRANEKLFF. For the CDR3, the DNA is TGTGCCAGCAGTTTAGCGGGGAGCAGGGCGAATGAAAAACTGTTTTTT. The rearrangement links TRBV28 to TRBJ1-4; tentatively, D is TRBD1 (5 bases). Trimming stripped 2 bases from V and 5 bases from J, with 15 bases between. This CDR3 region has 16 residues. Germline V gene lookup returns CDR1 MDHEN and CDR2 SYDVKM.

The genes are TRBV14 and TRBJ1-1; 7 bases match TRBD1. The germline gives CDR1 SGHDN, CDR2 FVKESK. The V gene end was trimmed by 4 bases and the J gene end by 2 bases; junction bases not matched to a gene: 13. This CDR3 has 17 amino acids. CDR3 coding DNA: TGTGCCAGCAGCCCCGGACAGGCCCGGAGGGTCAACACTGAAGCTTTCTTT. Protein: CASSPGQARRVNTEAFF. The entire variable domain, with the rest obtained from reference TRBV14 and TRBJ1-1, is as follows: EAGVTQFPSHSVIEKGQTVTLRCDPISGHDNLYWYRRVMGKEIKFLLHFVKESKQDESGMPNNRFLAERTGGTYSTLKVQPAELEDSGVYFCASSPGQARRVNTEAFFGQGTRLTVV.